The clone carrying this T cell receptor beta chain was seen a few times. Authors' data handling: Nucleated cell number was recorded as an estimate derived from reference gene primer amplification. Sequenced by immunoSEQ multiplex PCR; TCRdb stores in-frame clones only, minus some. That table furnishes V, J and clone size, whereas the DNA furnished D and trimming. The table has some 98,000 clones, about 80% seen once. The data were taken from a study of blood T cell repertoires in COVID-19. Across the study: There were acute and convalescent COVID-19 samples, and they came from the United States, Italy and Spain. T cells, B-cell-depleted T cells, or PBMCs provided the cDNA or gDNA that served as material.

Germline values: CDR1 KGHSH, CDR2 LQKENI. Trimming shortened V by 5 bases and J by 2 bases, and 10 bases separated the two germline ends. This CDR3 region has 13 residues. Sequenced input: peripheral blood. The chain carries TRBV18 and TRBJ2-7, with D possibly matching TRBD1 (6 bases). The sequence came from a human donor in a cohort sampled during active COVID-19. In DNA form, the CDR3 reads TGTGCCAGCTCAAGGGGACAACCCTACGAGCAGTACTTC. Translated, it gives CASSRGQPYEQYF.